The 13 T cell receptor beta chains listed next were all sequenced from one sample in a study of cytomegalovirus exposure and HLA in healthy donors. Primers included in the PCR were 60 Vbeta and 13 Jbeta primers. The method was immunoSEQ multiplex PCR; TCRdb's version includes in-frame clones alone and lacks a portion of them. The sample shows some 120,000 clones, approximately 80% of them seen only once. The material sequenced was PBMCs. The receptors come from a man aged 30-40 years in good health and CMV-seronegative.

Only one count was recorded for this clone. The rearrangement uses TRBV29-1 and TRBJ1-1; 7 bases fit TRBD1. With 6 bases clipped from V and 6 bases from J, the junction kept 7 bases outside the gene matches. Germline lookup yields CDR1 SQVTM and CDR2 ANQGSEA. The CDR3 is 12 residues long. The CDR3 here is CSVRQGGAEAFF. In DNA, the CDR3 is TGCAGCGTCCGACAGGGAGGAGCTGAAGCTTTCTTT.

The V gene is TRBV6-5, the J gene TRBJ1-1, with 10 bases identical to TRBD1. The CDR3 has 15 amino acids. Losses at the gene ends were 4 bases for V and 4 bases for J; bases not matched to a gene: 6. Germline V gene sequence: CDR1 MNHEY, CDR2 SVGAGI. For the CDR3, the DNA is TGTGCCAGCAGTTCGCGACAGGGGGCGGGCACTGAAGCTTTCTTT. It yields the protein CASSSRQGAGTEAFF.

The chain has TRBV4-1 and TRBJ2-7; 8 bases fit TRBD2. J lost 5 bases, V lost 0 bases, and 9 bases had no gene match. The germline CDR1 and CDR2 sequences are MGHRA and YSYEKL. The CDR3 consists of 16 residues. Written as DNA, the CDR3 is TGCGCCAGCAGCCAAGATCAAAGGCGGGAGGTGAACGAGCAGTACTTC. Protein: CASSQDQRREVNEQYF.

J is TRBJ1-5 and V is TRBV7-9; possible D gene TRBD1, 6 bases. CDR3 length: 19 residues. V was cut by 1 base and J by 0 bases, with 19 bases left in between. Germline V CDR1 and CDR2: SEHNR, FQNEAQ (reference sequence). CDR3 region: CASSLGGHQAPYSNQPQHF. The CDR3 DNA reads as TGTGCCAGCAGCTTAGGGGGACATCAGGCCCCTTATAGCAATCAGCCCCAGCATTTT.

The CDR3: CASRPGNTGELFF. In DNA form, the CDR3 reads TGTGCCAGCAGGCCGGGGAACACCGGGGAGCTGTTTTTT. J is TRBJ2-2 and V is TRBV7-9; D is unresolved. With 6 bases removed from V and 1 base from J, the gap between germline ends came to 6 bases. The germline CDR1 and CDR2 sequences are SEHNR and FQNEAQ (reference sequence). CDR3 size: 13 residues.

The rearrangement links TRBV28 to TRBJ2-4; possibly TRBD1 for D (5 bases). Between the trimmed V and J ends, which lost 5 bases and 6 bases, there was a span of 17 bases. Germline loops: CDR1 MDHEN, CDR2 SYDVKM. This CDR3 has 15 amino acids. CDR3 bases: TGTGCCAGCAGTGCCCAGGGCGGCAGCCTAAACATTCAGTACTTC. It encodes CASSAQGGSLNIQYF.

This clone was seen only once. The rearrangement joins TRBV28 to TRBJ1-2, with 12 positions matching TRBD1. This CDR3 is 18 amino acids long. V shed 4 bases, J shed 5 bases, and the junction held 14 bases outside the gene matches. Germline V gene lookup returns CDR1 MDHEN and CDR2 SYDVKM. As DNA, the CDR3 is TGTGCCAGCAGTTCCCCCTCCGGGACAGGGGGCGCGTGGTATGGCTACACCTTC. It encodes CASSSPSGTGGAWYGYTF.

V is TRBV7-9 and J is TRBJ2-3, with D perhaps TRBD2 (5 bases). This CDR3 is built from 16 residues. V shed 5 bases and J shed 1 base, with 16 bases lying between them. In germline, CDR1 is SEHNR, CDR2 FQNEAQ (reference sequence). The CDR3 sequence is CASSPRPGWGTDTQYF. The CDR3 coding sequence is TGTGCCAGCAGCCCCAGACCGGGGTGGGGCACAGATACGCAGTATTTT.

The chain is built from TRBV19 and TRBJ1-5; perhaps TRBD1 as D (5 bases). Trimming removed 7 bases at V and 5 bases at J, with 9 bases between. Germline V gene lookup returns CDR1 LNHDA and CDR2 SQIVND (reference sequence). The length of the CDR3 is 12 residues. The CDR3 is CASNPTDQPQHF. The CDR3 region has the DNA TGTGCCAGTAATCCGACAGATCAGCCCCAGCATTTT.

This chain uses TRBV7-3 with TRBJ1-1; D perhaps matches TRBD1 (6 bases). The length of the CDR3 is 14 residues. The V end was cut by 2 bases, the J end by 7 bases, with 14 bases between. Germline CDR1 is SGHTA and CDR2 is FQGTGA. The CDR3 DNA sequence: TGTGCCAGCAGCTTACGGGGCACAGGGAATGAAGCTTTCTTT. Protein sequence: CASSLRGTGNEAFF.

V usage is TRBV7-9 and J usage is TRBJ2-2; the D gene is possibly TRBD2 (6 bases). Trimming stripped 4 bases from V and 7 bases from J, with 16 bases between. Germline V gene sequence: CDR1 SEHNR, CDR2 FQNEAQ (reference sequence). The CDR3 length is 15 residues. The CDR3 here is CASSWTGTSSGELFF. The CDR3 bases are TGTGCCAGCAGCTGGACCGGGACTTCGAGCGGGGAGCTGTTTTTT.

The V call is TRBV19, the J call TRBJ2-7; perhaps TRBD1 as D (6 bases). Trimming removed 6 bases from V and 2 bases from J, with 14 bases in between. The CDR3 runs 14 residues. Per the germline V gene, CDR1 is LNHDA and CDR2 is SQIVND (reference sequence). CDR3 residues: CASSSTRTAYEQYF. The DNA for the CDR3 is TGTGCCAGTAGCTCCACACGGACAGCCTACGAGCAGTACTTC.

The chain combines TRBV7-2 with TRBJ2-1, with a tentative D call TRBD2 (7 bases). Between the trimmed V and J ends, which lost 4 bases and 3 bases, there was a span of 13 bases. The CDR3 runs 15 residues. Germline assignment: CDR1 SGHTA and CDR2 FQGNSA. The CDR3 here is CASSSSGQFYNEQFF. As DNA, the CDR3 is TGTGCCAGCAGCTCTAGCGGACAGTTCTACAATGAGCAGTTCTTC. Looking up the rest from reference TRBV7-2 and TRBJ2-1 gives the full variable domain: GAGVSQSPSNKVTEKGKDVELRCDPISGHTALYWYRQSLGQGLEFLIYFQGNSAPDKSGLPSDRFSAERTGGSVSTLTIQRTQQEDSAVYLCASSSSGQFYNEQFFGPGTRLTVL.